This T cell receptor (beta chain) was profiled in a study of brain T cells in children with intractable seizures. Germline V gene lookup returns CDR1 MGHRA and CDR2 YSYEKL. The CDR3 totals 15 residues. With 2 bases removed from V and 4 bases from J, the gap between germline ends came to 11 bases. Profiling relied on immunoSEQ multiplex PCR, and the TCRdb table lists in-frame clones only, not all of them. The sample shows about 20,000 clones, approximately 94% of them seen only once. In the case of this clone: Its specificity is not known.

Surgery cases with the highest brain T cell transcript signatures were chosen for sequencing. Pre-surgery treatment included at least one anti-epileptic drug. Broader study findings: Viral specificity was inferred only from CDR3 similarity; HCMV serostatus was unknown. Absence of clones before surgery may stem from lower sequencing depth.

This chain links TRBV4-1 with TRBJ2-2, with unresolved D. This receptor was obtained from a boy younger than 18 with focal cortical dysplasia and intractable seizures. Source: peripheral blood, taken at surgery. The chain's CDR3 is CASSQLLQTTGELFF. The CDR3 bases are TGCGCCAGCAGCCAATTATTGCAGACCACCGGGGAGCTGTTTTTT.